Listed below are T cell receptor beta chains from one sample, sequenced in a study of post-analysis software for immune sequencing data. One entry per CDR3 protein, called by TCRdb with MiXCR from the PCR reads. Among more than 500,000 distinct CDR3 sequences listed, 30% to 40% were seen once. The sequenced sample consisted of blood. These receptors all come from a girl aged 2-17 years with multiple sclerosis. Each CDR3 is given with its conserved first and last residue. The order of the fields is J gene, D gene, CDR3 length, clone size, V gene, CDR3 protein, CDR3 DNA. D genes are given only for firm matches. Only some rows state a clone size, as once, few, many or a class for expanded clones.

>TRBJ2-7|.|13|few|TRBV7-2
CASSPARGYEQYF
TGTGCCAGCAGCCCTGCCCGGGGTTACGAGCAGTACTTC
>TRBJ1-5|.|14|few|TRBV29-1
CSVLDRNSNQPQHF
TGCAGCGTTCTGGACAGAAATAGCAATCAGCCCCAGCATTTT
>TRBJ2-1|.|13|.|TRBV5-1
CASSLISYNEQFF
TGCGCCAGCAGCTTGATCTCCTACAATGAGCAGTTCTTC
>TRBJ1-1|.|13|.|TRBV7-2
CASSLMGGSGGFF
TGTGCCAGCAGCCTCATGGGGGGATCGGGGGGTTTCTTT
>TRBJ2-1|TRBD2|17|few|TRBV5-1
CASSPNPLAGSHNEQFF
TGCGCCAGCAGCCCGAACCCGCTAGCGGGGTCCCACAATGAGCAGTTCTTC
>TRBJ2-6|.|15|.|TRBV7-8
CASSLNVPGANVLTF
TGTGCCAGCAGCTTAAATGTCCCTGGGGCCAACGTCCTGACTTTC
>TRBJ2-5|.|13|few|TRBV4-1
CASSQADQETQYF
TGCGCCAGCAGCCAAGCCGACCAAGAGACCCAGTACTTC
>TRBJ2-3|.|15|many|TRBV7-3
CASSLSGAGTDTQYF
TGTGCCAGCAGCTTATCTGGGGCCGGCACAGATACGCAGTATTTT
>TRBJ2-7|.|14|few|TRBV9
CASSTRQSSYEQYF
TGTGCCAGCAGCACACGACAGAGCTCCTACGAGCAGTACTTC
>TRBJ1-2|.|11|.|TRBV19
CASSIGYGYTF
TGTGCCAGTAGTATCGGTTATGGCTACACCTTC
>TRBJ1-2|.|12|few|TRBV12-3/TRBV12-4
CASSFMGLGYTF
TGTGCCAGCAGTTTCATGGGGCTCGGCTACACCTTC
>TRBJ2-6|.|14|few|TRBV15
CASHLSSGANVLTF
TGTGCCTCCCACCTGAGCTCTGGGGCCAACGTCCTGACTTTC
>TRBJ2-7|.|16|.|TRBV20-1
CSARGEWAGSSYEQYF
TGCAGTGCTAGAGGGGAATGGGCAGGGAGCTCCTACGAGCAGTACTTC
>TRBJ2-5|.|13|.|TRBV3-1
CASSRFGSVEQYF
TGTGCCAGCAGCCGCTTCGGGTCCGTGGAGCAGTACTTC
>TRBJ2-5|.|16|.|TRBV7-9
CASSLTFPQGKETQYF
TGTGCCAGCAGCTTGACGTTTCCACAGGGAAAAGAGACCCAGTACTTC
>TRBJ1-4|.|14|few|TRBV28
CASSFRLVNEKLFF
TGTGCCAGCAGTTTTAGATTGGTAAATGAAAAACTGTTTTTT
>TRBJ1-4|.|14|.|TRBV9
CASSITQGSEKLFF
TGTGCCAGCAGCATAACCCAGGGAAGCGAAAAACTGTTTTTT
>TRBJ2-3|.|15|few|TRBV24-1
CATSDSHGLKDTQYF
TGTGCCACCAGTGATTCACACGGGCTCAAGGATACGCAGTATTTT
>TRBJ1-1|.|13|.|TRBV24-1
CATSDRQWTEAFF
TGTGCCACCAGTGACCGACAGTGGACTGAAGCTTTCTTT
>TRBJ2-3|.|20|.|TRBV11-2
CASSPRDGSSLILATDTQYF
TGTGCCAGCAGTCCAAGGGACGGCTCGTCCCTTATCCTCGCCACAGATACGCAGTATTTT
>TRBJ2-3|.|13|.|TRBV27
CASKRGGADTQYF
TGTGCCAGCAAAAGGGGGGGGGCAGATACGCAGTATTTT
>TRBJ2-7|TRBD1|15|.|TRBV20-1
CSARDGDRVSYEQYF
TGCAGTGCTAGAGATGGAGACAGGGTGTCCTACGAGCAGTACTTC
>TRBJ2-7|TRBD1|15|.|TRBV20-1
CSASRTGTGSRGQYF
TGCAGTGCTAGCAGAACGGGGACAGGGTCCCGGGGGCAGTACTTC
>TRBJ1-2|TRBD1|15|few|TRBV6-5
CTSSSRTGKGYGYTF
TGTACCAGCAGTTCCCGGACAGGGAAGGGCTATGGCTACACCTTC